These 7 T cell receptor beta chains originate from one sample sequenced in a study of metastatic and nonmetastatic thyroid tumors. Using MiXCR, TCRdb re-called clones from the PCR reads. The sample has fewer than 7,000 clones, 29% seen once; the top ten hold around 15%. The entire patient cohort was treatment-naive prior to thyroid surgery. Sequenced sample: adjacent normal tissue. The receptors shown here come from a female donor with papillary thyroid cancer or a benign thyroid nodule (not recorded which). Some clones in this sample may be carry-over from other donors' samples.

This clone turned up a few times. J is TRBJ2-7 and V is TRBV28, with 7 bases fitting TRBD1. The CDR3 extends over 13 amino acids. The V gene's germline CDR1 is MDHEN and CDR2 SYDVKM. V dropped 10 bases and J dropped 1; count of bases not matched to a gene: 7. CDR3 residues: CAIPDRASYEQYF. The CDR3 coding sequence is TGTGCCATCCCAGACAGGGCTTCCTACGAGCAGTACTTC.

DNA of the CDR3: TGTGCCAGCTCACCGAGGGACAGGGTGAGACACAATGAGCAGTTCTTC. Amino acid sequence: CASSPRDRVRHNEQFF. The chain recombines TRBV18 with TRBJ2-1; the match to TRBD1 covers 9 bases. CDR1 is KGHSH and CDR2 is LQKENI in the germline V gene. The CDR3 has 16 amino acids. Trimming at V came to 3 bases and at J to 5 bases, leaving 8 bases not matched to a gene.

This chain uses TRBV30 with TRBJ2-3; 7 positions match TRBD2. The CDR3 has 15 amino acids. The V and J ends lost 0 bases and 0 bases, in that order; junction bases with no gene match: 3. CDR1 is GTSNPN, CDR2 SVGIG, per germline (reference sequence). In DNA, the CDR3 is TGTGCCTGGAGTGTACTCGGGGGGAGCACAGATACGCAGTATTTT. It yields the protein CAWSVLGGSTDTQYF.

Relative to its sample, this clone is medium-sized. The rearrangement joins TRBV30 to TRBJ2-2, with 7 bases that match TRBD1. Germline V gives CDR1 GTSNPN, CDR2 SVGIG (reference sequence). J was trimmed by 5 bases and V by 4 bases; bases with no gene match: 7. The CDR3 is made up of 14 amino acids. Here the CDR3 reads CAWTRGGRTGELFF. The CDR3 DNA sequence: TGTGCCTGGACCCGAGGGGGCAGAACCGGGGAGCTGTTTTTT.

Points on this clone: One junction end disagrees with the germline gene, perhaps due to a read error. The chain uses TRBV11-1 and TRBJ2-7; D gene uncertain. Looked up from germline, CDR1 is SGHAT and CDR2 is FQDESV (reference sequence). The CDR3 covers 12 residues. The CDR3 DNA follows: TGTGGCAGCATTCTTACCAACTACGAGCACTACTTC. As protein: CGSILTNYEHYF.

This clone ranks as medium-sized. The chain joins TRBV24-1 to TRBJ2-5; D ambiguous. CDR3 length equals 13 residues. V was trimmed by 8 bases and J by 2 bases, leaving 11 bases between them. Germline CDR1 and CDR2: KGHDR and SFDVKD. CDR3 nucleotides: TGTGCCACCAAAGACCGCTATCAAGAGACCCAGTACTTC. Its protein is CATKDRYQETQYF.

This clone came up many times. The CDR3 DNA reads TGCAGTGCTTCGCCAAATACGCAGTATTTT. Amino acids: CSASPNTQYF. The chain recombines TRBV20-1 with TRBJ2-3; no definite D call. This CDR3 comprises 10 residues. Looked up from germline, CDR1 is DFQATT and CDR2 is SNEGSKA (reference sequence). V lost 5 bases, J lost 7 bases, and 7 bases lay in between.